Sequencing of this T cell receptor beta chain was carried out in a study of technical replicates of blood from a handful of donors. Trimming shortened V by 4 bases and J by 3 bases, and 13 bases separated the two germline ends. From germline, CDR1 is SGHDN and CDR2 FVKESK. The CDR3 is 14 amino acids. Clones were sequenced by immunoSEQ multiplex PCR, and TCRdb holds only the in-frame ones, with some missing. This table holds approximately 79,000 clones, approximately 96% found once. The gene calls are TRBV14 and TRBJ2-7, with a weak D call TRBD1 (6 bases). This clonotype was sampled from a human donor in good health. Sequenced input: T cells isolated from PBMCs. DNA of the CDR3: TGTGCCAGCAGCCCTCAGGGGCAACTCTACGAGCAGTACTTC. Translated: CASSPQGQLYEQYF.